This is a list of T cell receptor beta chains from one sample in a study of shared clonotypes between healthy human individuals. Method: immunoSEQ multiplex PCR; TCRdb's copy keeps in-frame clones and lacks some. This repertoire shows about 580,000 clones, 98% found once; its top ten account for 0.3%. The sample was naive CD8+ T cells sorted from blood. Source of these receptors: a man aged 30 to 45 in good health. CDR3s include the opening cysteine and the closing phenylalanine or tryptophan. A D gene is named only where the DNA matches it firmly. The size field is filled for only some rows; it gives once, few, many or a size class.

NA	TRBD1	TRBV7-9	TRBJ1-2	CASSAAGTGEYGYTF	TGTGCCAGCAGCGCCGCCGGGACAGGGGAGTATGGCTACACCTTC
once	NA	TRBV21-1	TRBJ1-5	CASSKGTGRQPQHF	TGTGCCAGCAGCAAAGGTACAGGTCGTCAGCCCCAGCATTTT
NA	TRBD1	TRBV29-1	TRBJ2-7	CSVDSRGQGSYEQYF	TGCAGCGTGGACAGCCGGGGACAGGGTAGCTACGAGCAGTACTTC
NA	NA	TRBV9	TRBJ1-5	CASSVGQNNQPQHF	TGTGCCAGCAGCGTTGGACAGAACAATCAGCCCCAGCATTTT
once	NA	TRBV29-1	TRBJ2-7	CSVRTANYEQYF	TGCAGCGTCAGGACAGCGAACTACGAGCAGTACTTC
NA	NA	TRBV29-1	TRBJ1-1	CSVTGAVSNTEAFF	TGCAGCGTAACTGGGGCGGTCTCCAACACTGAAGCTTTCTTT
NA	TRBD2	TRBV7-9	TRBJ2-1	CASSPHGLAGGLGEQFF	TGTGCCAGCAGCCCACACGGGCTAGCGGGAGGGCTTGGTGAGCAGTTCTTC
NA	NA	TRBV25-1	TRBJ2-7	CASSGQDGYEQYF	TGTGCCAGCTCAGGACAAGATGGCTACGAGCAGTACTTC
NA	NA	TRBV27	TRBJ2-7	CASRRDLLKDHEQYF	TGTGCCAGCAGGAGGGACCTTTTGAAAGACCACGAGCAGTACTTC
NA	NA	TRBV5-6	TRBJ2-5	CASSLVQTNQETQYF	TGTGCCAGCAGCTTGGTTCAGACTAACCAAGAGACCCAGTACTTC
NA	NA	TRBV12-5	TRBJ2-3	CASGLVLSDTQYF	TGTGCTAGTGGTTTGGTACTTTCAGATACGCAGTATTTT
once	NA	TRBV7-9	TRBJ1-1	CASEGNTEAFF	TGTGCCAGTGAGGGGAACACTGAAGCTTTCTTT
NA	NA	TRBV29-1	TRBJ2-7	CSVSGSYEQYF	TGCAGCGTAAGCGGTTCCTACGAGCAGTACTTC
once	NA	TRBV2	TRBJ2-1	CASTQRGGHSNEQFF	TGTGCCAGCACCCAACGTGGGGGACACAGCAATGAGCAGTTCTTC
NA	NA	TRBV2	TRBJ2-7	CASSDSAHSFSYEQYF	TGTGCCAGCAGTGATTCCGCGCATTCCTTCTCCTACGAGCAGTACTTC
NA	NA	TRBV27	TRBJ1-5	CASREGPIGPQHF	TGTGCCAGCAGGGAGGGCCCTATTGGGCCCCAGCATTTT
NA	NA	TRBV7-9	TRBJ2-7	CASSFSSAGVRSSYEQYF	TGTGCCAGCAGCTTTTCATCGGCAGGTGTTAGAAGCTCCTACGAGCAGTACTTC
once	TRBD2	TRBV5-1	TRBJ2-1	CASSLGLAGGFSYNEQFF	TGCGCCAGCAGCTTGGGTCTAGCGGGAGGGTTCTCCTACAATGAGCAGTTCTTC
NA	NA	TRBV7-9	TRBJ1-2	CASSLEGVGYTF	TGTGCCAGCAGCTTAGAAGGGGTCGGCTACACCTTC
NA	NA	TRBV27	TRBJ2-7	CASSFSLQGYEQYF	TGTGCCAGCAGTTTTTCCTTACAGGGATACGAGCAGTACTTC
NA	NA	TRBV27	TRBJ2-1	CASRGLRGSYNEQFF	TGTGCCAGCAGGGGGCTCAGAGGCTCCTACAATGAGCAGTTCTTC
NA	NA	TRBV28	TRBJ1-2	CASSLPRSNYGYTF	TGTGCCAGCAGTTTACCCAGGTCCAACTATGGCTACACCTTC
NA	NA	TRBV9	TRBJ2-1	CASSADRYNEQFF	TGTGCCAGCAGCGCTGACAGGTACAATGAGCAGTTCTTC